At least ten counts were recorded for the clone carrying this T cell receptor (beta chain). Its antigen is as yet unknown. The data were taken from a study of T cells in Graves' hyperthyroidism and ophthalmopathy. In the study overall: At the time of initial diagnosis and before any treatment, peripheral blood was collected.

The study enrolled patients aged 18 to 65 with newly diagnosed hyperthyroidism of under 2 months' duration. The source material, RNA transcripts, was used to amplify TCR beta CDR3 regions. First-round RT-PCR targeting the TCR CDR3 was performed with the HTBI primer set. TCRdb reanalysed the multiplex PCR reads using MiXCR and keeps one entry per CDR3 protein. The table has 550,000 to 850,000 distinct CDR3 sequences, approximately 18% seen once. The V gene's germline CDR1 is KGHSH and CDR2 LQKENI. V shed 4 bases, J shed 0 bases, and the junction held 3 bases outside the gene matches. CDR3 length equals 15 residues. Study-level results: Most thyroid clonotypes expanded above 0.001 were also detected in blood. Before onset, by a median of around 6.4 months, the model predicted ophthalmopathy.

This chain links TRBV18 with TRBJ1-1; 9 bases fit TRBD1. Sequenced: blood. The source of this sequence is a woman between 45 and 60 years old with Graves' hyperthyroidism that later progressed to Graves' ophthalmopathy. CDR3 sequence: CASSRRQGVNTEAFF. The CDR3 DNA reads TGTGCCAGCTCACGGAGACAGGGGGTGAACACTGAAGCTTTCTTT.